The TCR beta chain described here comes from a study of T cell repertoires in cytomegalovirus infection. Overall study: Recently identified HLA-C-restricted CMV epitopes were among the peptides used. Signatures in public TCR beta sequences pointed to both CMV infection and matching HLA type.

This clonotype was observed a few times. What it binds is unknown. TCRdb recomputed calls from the reads with MiXCR, one row per CDR3 protein. The sample has tens of thousands of distinct CDR3 sequences, 20% to 25% seen once. Study-wide results and limits: Of the TCR beta families, the public ones yielded a cumulative frequency that identified carriers of CMV plus the relevant HLA. The ex vivo response showed dominance by HLA-C-restricted CMV-specific TCR beta clonotypes.

CDR3 length: 16 residues. Germline V gene lookup returns CDR1 SGHRS and CDR2 YFSETQ. Trimming stripped 4 bases from V and 4 bases from J, with 20 bases between. This sequence was found in a human donor in good health (CMV status not recorded). Some clones in this sample may be carry-over from other donors' samples. V usage is TRBV5-1 and J usage is TRBJ1-2; D call uncertain. Sequences were derived from CD8+ T cells from cultured PBMCs, sampled from culture after CMV antigen stimulation. Here the CDR3 reads CASSQQSGLELYGYTF. The DNA of the CDR3 is TGCGCCAGCAGCCAACAATCCGGACTGGAACTCTATGGCTACACCTTC.